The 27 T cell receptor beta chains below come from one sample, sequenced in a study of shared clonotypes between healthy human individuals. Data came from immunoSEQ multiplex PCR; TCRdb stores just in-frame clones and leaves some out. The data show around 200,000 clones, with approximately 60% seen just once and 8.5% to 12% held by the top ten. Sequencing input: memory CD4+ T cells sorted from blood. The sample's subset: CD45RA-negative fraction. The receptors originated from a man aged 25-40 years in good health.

In DNA, the CDR3 is TGTGCCAGCAGCCGGCGGCAGCCCTACACGCAAGATACGCAGTATTTT. It translates to CASSRRQPYTQDTQYF. The chain carries TRBV5-4 and TRBJ2-3; D gene uncertain. CDR1 and CDR2 from the germline V gene are SGHNT and YYREEE (reference sequence). The V end was cut by 4 bases, the J end by 5 bases, with 20 bases between. The CDR3 is 16 residues long.

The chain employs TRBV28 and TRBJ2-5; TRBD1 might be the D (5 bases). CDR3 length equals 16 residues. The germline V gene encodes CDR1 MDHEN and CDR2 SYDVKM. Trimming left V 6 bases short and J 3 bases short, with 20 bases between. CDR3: CASSPVHRNLEETQYF. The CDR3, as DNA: TGTGCCAGCAGCCCCGTCCACAGGAATCTGGAAGAGACCCAGTACTTC.

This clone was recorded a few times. This CDR3 reads CASSLGSRNQPQHF. Written as DNA, the CDR3 is TGTGCCAGCAGTTTGGGATCGCGCAATCAGCCCCAGCATTTT. V and J are TRBV28 and TRBJ1-5, with D hard to call. Germline CDR1 and CDR2: MDHEN and SYDVKM. The V gene lost 3 bases and the J gene lost 2 bases, with 8 bases spanning the gap. CDR3 length: 14 amino acids.

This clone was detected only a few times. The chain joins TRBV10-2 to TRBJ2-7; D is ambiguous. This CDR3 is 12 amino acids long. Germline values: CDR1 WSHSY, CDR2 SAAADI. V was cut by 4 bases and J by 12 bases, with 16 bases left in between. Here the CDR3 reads CASSAGSEMTYF. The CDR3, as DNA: TGCGCCAGCAGTGCCGGGTCCGAAATGACGTACTTC.

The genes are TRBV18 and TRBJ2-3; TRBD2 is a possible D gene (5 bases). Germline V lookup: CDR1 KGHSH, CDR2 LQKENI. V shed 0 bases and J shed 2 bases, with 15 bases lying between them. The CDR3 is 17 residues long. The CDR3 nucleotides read TGTGCCAGCTCACCACCGTACAGAGCGGAGATCACAGATACGCAGTATTTT. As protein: CASSPPYRAEITDTQYF.

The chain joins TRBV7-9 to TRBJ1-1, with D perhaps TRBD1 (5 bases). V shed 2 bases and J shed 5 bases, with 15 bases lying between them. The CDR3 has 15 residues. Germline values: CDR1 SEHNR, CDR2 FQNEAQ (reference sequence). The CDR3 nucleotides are TGTGCCAGCAGCTTAAAGGGGTCAGGTGGGACTGAAGCTTTCTTT. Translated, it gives CASSLKGSGGTEAFF. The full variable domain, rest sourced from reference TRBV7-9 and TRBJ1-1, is DTGVSQNPRHKITKRGQNVTFRCDPISEHNRLYWYRQTLGQGPEFLTYFQNEAQLEKSRLLSDRFSAERPKGSFSTLEIQRTEQGDSAMYLCASSLKGSGGTEAFFGQGTRLTVV.

DNA of the CDR3: TGTGCCAGCAGCCAGGGACTAGCGGGAGGTGGGGCCAAAAACATTCAGTACTTC. As protein: CASSQGLAGGGAKNIQYF. The chain joins TRBV5-4 to TRBJ2-4; TRBD2 matches 15 bases. V lost 4 bases, J lost 1 base, and 6 bases stayed unmatched. CDR3 length: 18 residues. Germline V gene sequence: CDR1 SGHNT, CDR2 YYREEE (reference sequence).

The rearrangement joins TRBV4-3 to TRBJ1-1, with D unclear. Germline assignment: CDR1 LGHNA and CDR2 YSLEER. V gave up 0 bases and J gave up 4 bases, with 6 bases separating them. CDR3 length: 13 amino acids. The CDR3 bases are TGCGCCAGCAGCCAAGATTACCCCACTGAAGCTTTCTTT. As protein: CASSQDYPTEAFF.

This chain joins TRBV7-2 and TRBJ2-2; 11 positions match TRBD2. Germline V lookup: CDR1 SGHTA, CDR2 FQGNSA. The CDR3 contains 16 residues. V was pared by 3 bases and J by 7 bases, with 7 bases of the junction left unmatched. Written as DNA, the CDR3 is TGTGCCAGCAGCTTTCAACTAGCGGGAGCAGGCGGGGAGCTGTTTTTT. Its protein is CASSFQLAGAGGELFF.

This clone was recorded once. CDR3 protein: CASNSGANVLTF. In DNA, the CDR3 is TGTGCCAGCAACTCTGGGGCCAACGTCCTGACTTTC. The J gene is TRBJ2-6, the V gene TRBV28, with D uncertain. This CDR3 region has 12 residues. Germline loops: CDR1 MDHEN, CDR2 SYDVKM. Trimming stripped 7 bases from V and 0 bases from J, with 1 base between.

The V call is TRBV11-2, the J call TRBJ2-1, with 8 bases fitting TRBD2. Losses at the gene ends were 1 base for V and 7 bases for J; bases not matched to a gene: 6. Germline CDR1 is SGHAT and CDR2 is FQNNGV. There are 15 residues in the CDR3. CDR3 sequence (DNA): TGTGCCAGCAGCTTAGCAACCCCGGGGGGGAATGAGCAGTTCTTC. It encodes CASSLATPGGNEQFF.

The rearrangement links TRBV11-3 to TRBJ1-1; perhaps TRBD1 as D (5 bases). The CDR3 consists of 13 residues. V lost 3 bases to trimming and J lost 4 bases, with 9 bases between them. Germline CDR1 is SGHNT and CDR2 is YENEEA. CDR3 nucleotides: TGTGCCAGCAGCTTGGGGGTCGGCACTGAAGCTTTCTTT. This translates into CASSLGVGTEAFF.

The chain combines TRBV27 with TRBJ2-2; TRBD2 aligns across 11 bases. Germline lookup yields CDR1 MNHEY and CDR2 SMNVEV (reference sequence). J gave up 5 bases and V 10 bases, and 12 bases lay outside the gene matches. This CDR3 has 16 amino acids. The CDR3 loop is CATLAGGRSRTGELFF. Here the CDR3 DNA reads TGTGCCACCTTAGCGGGAGGGCGTTCAAGGACCGGGGAGCTGTTTTTT.

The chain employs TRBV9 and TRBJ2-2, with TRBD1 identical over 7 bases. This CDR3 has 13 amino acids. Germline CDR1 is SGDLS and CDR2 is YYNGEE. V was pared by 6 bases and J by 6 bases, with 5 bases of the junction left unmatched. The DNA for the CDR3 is TGTGCCAGCAACACAGGGGACGCCGGGGAGCTGTTTTTT. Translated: CASNTGDAGELFF.

CDR3 loop: CSVFGWGESHEQFF. The CDR3 DNA sequence: TGCAGCGTTTTTGGGTGGGGGGAGTCTCATGAGCAGTTCTTC. The V and J genes are TRBV29-1 and TRBJ2-1; weak D call: TRBD2 (6 bases). Germline CDR1 is SQVTM and CDR2 is ANQGSEA. With 5 bases removed from V and 8 bases from J, the gap between germline ends came to 19 bases. This CDR3 contains 14 residues.

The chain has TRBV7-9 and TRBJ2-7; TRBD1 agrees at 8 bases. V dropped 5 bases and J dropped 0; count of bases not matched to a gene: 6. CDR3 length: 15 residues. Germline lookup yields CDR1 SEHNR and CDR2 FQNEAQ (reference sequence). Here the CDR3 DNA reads TGTGCCAGCAGCCGTACAGGGGGAGTCTCCTACGAGCAGTACTTC. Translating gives CASSRTGGVSYEQYF.

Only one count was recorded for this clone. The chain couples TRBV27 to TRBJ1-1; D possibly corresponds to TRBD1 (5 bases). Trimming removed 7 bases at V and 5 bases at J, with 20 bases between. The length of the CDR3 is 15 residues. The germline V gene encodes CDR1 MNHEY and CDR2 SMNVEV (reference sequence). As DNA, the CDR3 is TGTGCCAGCACCCCCTTTTTGGGGGTTCGTACTGAAGCTTTCTTT. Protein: CASTPFLGVRTEAFF.

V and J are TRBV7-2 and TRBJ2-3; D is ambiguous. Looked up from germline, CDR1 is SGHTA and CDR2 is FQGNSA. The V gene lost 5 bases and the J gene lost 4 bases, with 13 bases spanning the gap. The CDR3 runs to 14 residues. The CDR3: CASSLYRLSDTQYF. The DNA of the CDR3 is TGTGCCAGCAGCCTCTACAGACTGTCAGATACGCAGTATTTT.

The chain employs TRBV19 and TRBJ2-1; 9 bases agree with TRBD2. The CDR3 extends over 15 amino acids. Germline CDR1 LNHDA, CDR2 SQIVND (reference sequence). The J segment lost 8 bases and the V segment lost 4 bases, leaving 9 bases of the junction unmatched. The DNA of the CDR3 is TGTGCCAGTAGTAATGGAGCGGGAGGAGTTGATGAGCAGTTCTTC. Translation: CASSNGAGGVDEQFF.

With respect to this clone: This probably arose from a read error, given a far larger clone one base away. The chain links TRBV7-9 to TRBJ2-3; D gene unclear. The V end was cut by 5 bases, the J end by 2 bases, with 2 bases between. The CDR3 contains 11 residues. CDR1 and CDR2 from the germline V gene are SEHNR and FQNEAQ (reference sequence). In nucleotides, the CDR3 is TGTGCCAGCAGCACCACAGATACGCAGTATTTT. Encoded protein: CASSTTDTQYF. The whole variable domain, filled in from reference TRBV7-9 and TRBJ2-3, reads DTGVSQNPRHKITKRGQNVTFRCDPISEHNRLYWYRQTLGQGPEFLTYFQNEAQLEKSRLLSDRFSAERPKGSFSTLEIQRTEQGDSAMYLCASSTTDTQYFGPGTRLTVL.

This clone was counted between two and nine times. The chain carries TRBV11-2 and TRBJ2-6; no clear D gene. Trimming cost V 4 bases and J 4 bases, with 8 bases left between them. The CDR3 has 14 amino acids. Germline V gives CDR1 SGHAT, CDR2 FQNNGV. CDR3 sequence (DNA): TGTGCCAGCAGCTCGGTCAGGGGGGCCAACGTCCTGACTTTC. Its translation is CASSSVRGANVLTF.

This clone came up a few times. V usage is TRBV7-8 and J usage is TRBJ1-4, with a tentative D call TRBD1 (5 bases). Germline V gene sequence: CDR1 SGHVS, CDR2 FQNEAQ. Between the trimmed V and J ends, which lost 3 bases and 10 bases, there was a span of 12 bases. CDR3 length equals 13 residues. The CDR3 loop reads CASSFQGTGKLFF. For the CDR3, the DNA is TGTGCCAGCAGCTTCCAAGGGACGGGAAAACTGTTTTTT. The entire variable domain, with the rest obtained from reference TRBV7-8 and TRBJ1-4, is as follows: GAGVSQSPRYKVAKRGQDVALRCDPISGHVSLFWYQQALGQGPEFLTYFQNEAQLDKSGLPSDRFFAERPEGSVSTLKIQRTQQEDSAVYLCASSFQGTGKLFFGSGTQLSVL.

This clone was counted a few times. CDR3 loop: CARSFPFDRGTSTDTQYF. The CDR3 nucleotides are TGTGCCAGAAGCTTCCCATTCGACAGGGGCACTAGCACAGATACGCAGTATTTT. The rearrangement links TRBV5-3 to TRBJ2-3; 8 bases match TRBD1. TRBV5-3 is an ORF for which the function is uncertain. V was pared by 2 bases and J by 0 bases, with 11 bases of the junction left unmatched. The CDR3 is 18 amino acids.

The CDR3 loop reads CASSSWTGDYGYTF. The CDR3 nucleotides read TGTGCCAGCAGCTCATGGACAGGAGACTATGGCTACACCTTC. The gene calls are TRBV7-2 and TRBJ1-2; 7 bases align to TRBD1. V gave up 4 bases and J gave up 3 bases; unmatched junction bases: 5. This CDR3 spans 14 amino acids. The V gene's germline CDR1 is SGHTA and CDR2 FQGNSA.

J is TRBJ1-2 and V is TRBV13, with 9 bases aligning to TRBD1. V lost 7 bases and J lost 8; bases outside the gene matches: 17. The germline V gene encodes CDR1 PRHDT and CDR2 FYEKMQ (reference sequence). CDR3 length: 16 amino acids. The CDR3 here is CASTHPGTGSLFGYTF. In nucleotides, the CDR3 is TGTGCCAGCACCCACCCCGGGACAGGGTCGCTATTCGGCTACACCTTC.

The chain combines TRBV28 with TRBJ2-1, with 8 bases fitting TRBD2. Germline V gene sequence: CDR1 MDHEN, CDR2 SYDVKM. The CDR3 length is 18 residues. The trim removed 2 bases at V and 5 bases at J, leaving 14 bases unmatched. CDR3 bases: TGTGCCAGCAGTTTAAAATTTCGGACTAGCTGGGTTAACAATGAGCAGTTCTTC. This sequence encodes CASSLKFRTSWVNNEQFF.

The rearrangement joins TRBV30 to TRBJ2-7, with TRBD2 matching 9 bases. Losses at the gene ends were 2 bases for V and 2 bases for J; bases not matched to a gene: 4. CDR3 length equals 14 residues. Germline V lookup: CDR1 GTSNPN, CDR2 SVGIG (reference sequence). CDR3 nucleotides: TGTGCCTGGAGTTCTAGCGGGACCACCTACGAGCAGTACTTC. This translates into CAWSSSGTTYEQYF. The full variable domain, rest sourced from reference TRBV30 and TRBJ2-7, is SQTIHQWPATLVQPVGSPLSLECTVEGTSNPNLYWYRQAAGRGLQLLFYSVGIGQISSEVPQNLSASRPQDRQFILSSKKLLLSDSGFYLCAWSSSGTTYEQYFGPGTRLTVT.